The 12 T cell receptor beta chains presented below share a single source sample, sequenced in a study of T-cell reconstitution after alpha-beta-depleted transplantation in children. Broader study findings: About two months after transplant, alpha-beta T cells reportedly came from several hundred expanded graft clones.

TCRbeta library preparation incorporated unique molecular identifiers. TCRdb passed the PCR reads through MiXCR, listing each CDR3 protein once. The sample includes 32,000 or so distinct CDR3 sequences, approximately 7% of them seen just once. These receptors have no known antigen. The input for sequencing was peripheral blood, taken 60 days after TCRalphabeta/CD19-depleted stem cell transplant. The receptors stem from a child under two years old who had a stem cell transplant for acute myeloid leukemia, so the T cells may come from the graft donor.

In this sample, this clonotype turned up many times. This sequence joins TRBV14 and TRBJ1-1, with a tentative D call TRBD1 (6 bases). The CDR3 is 16 residues long. Germline loops: CDR1 SGHDN, CDR2 FVKESK. Trimming pared 4 bases from V and 5 bases from J, leaving 20 bases between. The CDR3 region is CASSPFFRDRKTEAFF. CDR3 DNA: TGTGCCAGCAGCCCCTTCTTCCGAGACAGGAAGACTGAAGCTTTCTTT.

This clonotype was recorded many times. The gene calls are TRBV14 and TRBJ1-5; D ambiguous. The CDR3 consists of 14 residues. The germline CDR1 and CDR2 sequences are SGHDN and FVKESK. V lost 1 base to trimming and J lost 2 bases, with 6 bases between them. CDR3 amino acids: CASSQGRGNQPQHF. The CDR3 DNA reads TGTGCCAGCAGCCAAGGAAGAGGCAATCAGCCCCAGCATTTT.

This clonotype was recorded at least ten times. The chain links TRBV27 to TRBJ2-1; D might be TRBD2 (6 bases). V lost 6 bases and J lost 4, with 16 bases in between. Germline lookup yields CDR1 MNHEY and CDR2 SMNVEV (reference sequence). The CDR3 spans 15 residues. In DNA, the CDR3 is TGTGCCAGCAGACCCTTGGGGGGAGGTTACAATGAGCAGTTCTTC. Its protein is CASRPLGGGYNEQFF.

There are many counts of this clonotype. The CDR3 DNA is TGTGCCAGTACCCCGGGACAGGGGACAACCTACGAGCAGTACTTC. Amino acid sequence: CASTPGQGTTYEQYF. The V call is TRBV19, the J call TRBJ2-7; 10 nucleotides align to TRBD1. The CDR3 has 15 amino acids. V lost 7 bases, J lost 2 bases, and 8 bases stayed unmatched. In germline, CDR1 is LNHDA, CDR2 SQIVND (reference sequence).

This clonotype was counted many times. This chain uses TRBV2 with TRBJ2-3, with TRBD1 as a possible D gene (5 bases). The CDR3 has 15 residues. The V and J ends lost 3 bases and 4 bases respectively, with 14 bases between them. Germline CDR1 and CDR2: SNHLY and FYNNEI. This chain's CDR3 is CASSDPRVVADTQYF. The DNA of the CDR3 is TGTGCCAGCAGTGATCCCAGGGTCGTGGCAGATACGCAGTATTTT.

This clonotype was detected ten times or more. This rearrangement joins TRBV6-4 to TRBJ2-1, with 7 bases matching TRBD2. CDR3 size: 15 residues. J was trimmed by 2 bases and V by 2 bases; bases with no gene match: 3. The germline V gene encodes CDR1 MRHNA and CDR2 SNTAGT. CDR3 sequence reads: CASSDRLAAYNEQFF. CDR3 DNA: TGTGCCAGCAGTGACCGACTAGCTGCCTACAATGAGCAGTTCTTC.

This clonotype was counted at least ten times. This rearrangement joins TRBV7-9 to TRBJ2-1, with TRBD1 matching over 9 bases. The V gene end was trimmed by 2 bases and the J gene end by 2 bases; junction bases not matched to a gene: 4. The CDR3 length is 16 residues. Germline CDR1 reads SEHNR; CDR2 reads FQNEAQ (reference sequence). The CDR3 region is CASSLTRTGAYNEQFF. The CDR3 nucleotides are TGTGCCAGCAGCTTAACGAGGACAGGGGCCTACAATGAGCAGTTCTTC.

Ten or more counts support this clonotype. CDR3 residues: CASRGTSHQETQYF. In nucleotides, the CDR3 is TGTGCCAGCAGGGGGACAAGCCACCAAGAGACCCAGTACTTC. The chain has TRBV27 and TRBJ2-5, with TRBD1 as a possible D gene (6 bases). Deletions cut 6 bases from V and 0 bases from J, with 11 bases between. The CDR3 spans 14 residues. Germline V lookup: CDR1 MNHEY, CDR2 SMNVEV (reference sequence).

This clonotype occurred many times. The CDR3 reads CASSLRISGANVLTF. CDR3 bases: TGTGCCAGCAGTTTACGGATCTCTGGGGCCAACGTCCTGACTTTC. The chain recombines TRBV12-3 or TRBV12-4 with TRBJ2-6; D remains ambiguous. The V end lost 2 bases, the J end lost 0 bases, and 5 bases lay between the germline ends. The CDR3 contains 15 residues.

This clonotype was seen many times. The J gene is TRBJ2-2, the V gene TRBV6-2 or TRBV6-3, with 8 positions matching TRBD2. CDR3 size: 13 residues. CDR1 and CDR2 from the germline V gene are MNHEY and SVGEGT. With V trimmed by 5 bases and J by 5 bases, 1 base remained unmatched. This CDR3 is CASSASGTGELFF. Here the CDR3 DNA reads TGTGCCAGCAGTGCTAGCGGGACCGGGGAGCTGTTTTTT.

This clonotype has ten or more counts. The chain recombines TRBV4-1 with TRBJ2-7; D not certain. The V end lost 3 bases, the J end lost 0 bases, and 9 bases lay between the germline ends. Germline V gives CDR1 MGHRA, CDR2 YSYEKL. CDR3 length: 14 residues. The CDR3 here is CASSHLTSSYEQYF. CDR3 DNA sequence: TGCGCCAGCAGCCACCTAACAAGCTCCTACGAGCAGTACTTC.

This clonotype was seen only a few times. The V gene is TRBV11-1, the J gene TRBJ2-7; D ambiguous. Trimming took off 5 bases at V and 4 bases at J, with 15 bases between the two ends. Per the germline V gene, CDR1 is SGHAT and CDR2 is FQDESV (reference sequence). The CDR3 totals 14 residues. CDR3 coding DNA: TGTGCCAGCAGCGCCCAGCCCGGGTCGTACGAGCAGTACTTC. Amino acid sequence: CASSAQPGSYEQYF.